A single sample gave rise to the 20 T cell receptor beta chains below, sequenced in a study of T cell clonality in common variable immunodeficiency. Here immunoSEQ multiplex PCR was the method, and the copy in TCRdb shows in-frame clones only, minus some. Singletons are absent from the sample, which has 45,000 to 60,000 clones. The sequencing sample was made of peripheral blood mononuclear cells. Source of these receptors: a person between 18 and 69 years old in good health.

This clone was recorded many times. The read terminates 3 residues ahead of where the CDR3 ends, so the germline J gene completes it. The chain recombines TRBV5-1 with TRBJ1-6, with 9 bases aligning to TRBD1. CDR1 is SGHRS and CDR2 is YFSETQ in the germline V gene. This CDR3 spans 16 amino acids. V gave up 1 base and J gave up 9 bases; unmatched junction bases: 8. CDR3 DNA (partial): TGCGCCAGCAGCTTGTCCTGGACAGGGGTTGTTTCACCC. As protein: CASSLSWTGVVSP. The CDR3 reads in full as CASSLSWTGVVSPLHF.

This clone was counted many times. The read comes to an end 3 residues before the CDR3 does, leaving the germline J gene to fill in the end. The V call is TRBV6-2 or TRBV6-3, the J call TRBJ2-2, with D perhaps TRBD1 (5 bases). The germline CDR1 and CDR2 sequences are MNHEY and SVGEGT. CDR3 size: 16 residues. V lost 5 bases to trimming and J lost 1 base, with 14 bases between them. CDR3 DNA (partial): TGTGCCAGCAGTACGGCGCGACAGAGGAACACCGGGGAG. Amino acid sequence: CASSTARQRNTGE. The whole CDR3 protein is CASSTARQRNTGELFF.

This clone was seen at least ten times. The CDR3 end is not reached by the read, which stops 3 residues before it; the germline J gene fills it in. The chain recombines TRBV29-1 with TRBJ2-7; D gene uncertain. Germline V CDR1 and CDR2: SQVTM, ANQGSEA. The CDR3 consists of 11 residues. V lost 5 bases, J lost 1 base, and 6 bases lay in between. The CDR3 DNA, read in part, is TGCAGCGTTCAGGTGTCCTACGAG. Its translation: CSVQVSYE. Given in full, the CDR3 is CSVQVSYEQYF.

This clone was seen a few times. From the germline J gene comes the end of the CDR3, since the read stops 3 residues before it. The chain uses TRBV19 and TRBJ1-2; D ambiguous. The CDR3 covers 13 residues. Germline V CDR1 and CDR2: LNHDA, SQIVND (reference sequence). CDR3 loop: CASSMRGLDDYTF. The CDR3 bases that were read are TGTGCCAGTAGTATGCGGGGTTTAGATGAC.

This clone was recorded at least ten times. CDR3 region: CSASQGANTEAFF. The CDR3 DNA, read in part, is TGCAGTGCATCTCAGGGGGCGAACACTGAA. The chain carries TRBV20-1 and TRBJ1-1, with TRBD1 identical over 8 bases. The read ends 3 residues early relative to the CDR3; the germline J gene fills the gap. Germline CDR1 reads DFQATT; CDR2 reads SNEGSKA (reference sequence). The CDR3 length is 13 residues. With V trimmed by 6 bases and J by 1 base, 4 bases remained unmatched.

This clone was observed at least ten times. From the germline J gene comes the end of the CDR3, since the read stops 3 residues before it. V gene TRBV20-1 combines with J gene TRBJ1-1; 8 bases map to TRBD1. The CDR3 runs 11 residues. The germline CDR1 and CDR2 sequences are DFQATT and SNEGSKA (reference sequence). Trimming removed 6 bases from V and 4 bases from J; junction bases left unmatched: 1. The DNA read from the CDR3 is TGCAGTGCAGGGACAGGCACTGAA. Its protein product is CSAGTGTE. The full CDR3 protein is CSAGTGTEAFF.

CDR3 bases read: TGTGCCAGTAGTGACAGGGTCTTAAACGAC. It specifies CASSDRVLND. The entire CDR3 protein reads CASSDRVLNDYTF. The chain links TRBV19 to TRBJ1-2, with 7 bases matching TRBD1. The CDR3 end is not reached by the read, which stops 3 residues before it; the germline J gene fills it in. Germline V gene lookup returns CDR1 LNHDA and CDR2 SQIVND (reference sequence). CDR3 length equals 13 residues.

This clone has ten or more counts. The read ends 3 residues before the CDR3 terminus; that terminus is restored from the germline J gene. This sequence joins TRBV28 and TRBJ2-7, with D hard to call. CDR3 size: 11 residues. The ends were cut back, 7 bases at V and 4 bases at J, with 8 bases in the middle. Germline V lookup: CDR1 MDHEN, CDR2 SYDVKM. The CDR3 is CASISQYEQYF. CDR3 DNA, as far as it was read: TGTGCCAGCATCTCCCAGTACGAG.

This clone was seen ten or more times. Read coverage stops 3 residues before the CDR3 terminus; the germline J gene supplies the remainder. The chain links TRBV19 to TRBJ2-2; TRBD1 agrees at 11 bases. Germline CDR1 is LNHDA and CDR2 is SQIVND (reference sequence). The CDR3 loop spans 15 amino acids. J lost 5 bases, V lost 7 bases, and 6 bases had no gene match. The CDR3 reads CASKIGTGGTGELFF. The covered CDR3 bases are TGTGCCAGTAAGATTGGGACAGGGGGGACCGGGGAG.

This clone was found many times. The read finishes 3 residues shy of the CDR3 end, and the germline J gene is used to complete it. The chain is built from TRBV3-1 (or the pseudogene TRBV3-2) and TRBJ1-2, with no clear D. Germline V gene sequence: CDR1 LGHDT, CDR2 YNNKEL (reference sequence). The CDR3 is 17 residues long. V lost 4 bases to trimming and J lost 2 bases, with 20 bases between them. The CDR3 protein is CASSPPPAGQVNYGYTF. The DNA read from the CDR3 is TGTGCCAGCAGCCCACCCCCGGCGGGTCAGGTGAACTATGGC.

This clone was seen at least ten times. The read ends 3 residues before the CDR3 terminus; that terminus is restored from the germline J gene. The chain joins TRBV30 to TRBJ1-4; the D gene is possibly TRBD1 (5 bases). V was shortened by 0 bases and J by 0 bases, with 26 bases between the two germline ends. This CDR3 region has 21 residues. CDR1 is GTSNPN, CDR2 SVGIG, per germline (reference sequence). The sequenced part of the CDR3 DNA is TGTGCCTGGAGTGTACTAGTTAGGTTGGGGACTTACACCTCAACTAATGAAAAA. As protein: CAWSVLVRLGTYTSTNEK. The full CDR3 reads CAWSVLVRLGTYTSTNEKLFF.

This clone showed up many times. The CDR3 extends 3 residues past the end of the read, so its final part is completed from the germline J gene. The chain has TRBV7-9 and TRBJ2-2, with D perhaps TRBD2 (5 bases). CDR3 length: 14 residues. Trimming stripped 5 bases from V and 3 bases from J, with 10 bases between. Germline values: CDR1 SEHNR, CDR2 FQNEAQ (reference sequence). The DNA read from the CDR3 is TGTGCCAGCAGCACAGCGCGGGACACCGGGGAG. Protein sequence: CASSTARDTGE. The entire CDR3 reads CASSTARDTGELFF. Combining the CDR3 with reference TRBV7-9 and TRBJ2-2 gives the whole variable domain DTGVSQNPRHKITKRGQNVTFRCDPISEHNRLYWYRQTLGQGPEFLTYFQNEAQLEKSRLLSDRFSAERPKGSFSTLEIQRTEQGDSAMYLCASSTARDTGELFFGEGSRLTVL.

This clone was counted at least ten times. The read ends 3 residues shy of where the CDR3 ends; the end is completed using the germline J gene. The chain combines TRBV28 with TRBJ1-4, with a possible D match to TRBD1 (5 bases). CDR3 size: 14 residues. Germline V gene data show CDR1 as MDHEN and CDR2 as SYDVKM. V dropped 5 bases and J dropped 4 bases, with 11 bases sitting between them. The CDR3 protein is CASSPDSFNEKLFF. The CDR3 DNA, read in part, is TGTGCCAGCAGTCCCGACAGTTTTAATGAAAAA.

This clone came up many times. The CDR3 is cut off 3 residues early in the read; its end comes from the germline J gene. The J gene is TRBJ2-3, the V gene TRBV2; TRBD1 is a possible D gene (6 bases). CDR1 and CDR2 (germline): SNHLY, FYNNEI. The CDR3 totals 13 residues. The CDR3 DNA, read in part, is TGTGCCAGCACCACAGGGCTCCAAGAGACG. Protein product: CASTTGLQET. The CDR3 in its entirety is CASTTGLQETQYF. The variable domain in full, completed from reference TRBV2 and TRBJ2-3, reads EPEVTQTPSHQVTQMGQEVILRCVPISNHLYFYWYRQILGQKVEFLVSFYNNEISEKSEIFDDQFSVERPDGSNFTLKIRSTKLEDSAMYFCASTTGLQETQYFGPGTRLTVL.

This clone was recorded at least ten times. The CDR3 sequence: CASRQDNANTGELFF. CDR3 bases read: TGTGCCAGTAGACAGGACAACGCGAACACCGGGGAG. This sequence joins TRBV19 and TRBJ2-2; D is possibly TRBD1 (5 bases). Read coverage stops 3 residues before the CDR3 terminus; the germline J gene supplies the remainder. Looked up from germline, CDR1 is LNHDA and CDR2 is SQIVND (reference sequence). There are 15 residues in the CDR3. Deletions cut 6 bases from V and 0 bases from J, with 11 bases between.

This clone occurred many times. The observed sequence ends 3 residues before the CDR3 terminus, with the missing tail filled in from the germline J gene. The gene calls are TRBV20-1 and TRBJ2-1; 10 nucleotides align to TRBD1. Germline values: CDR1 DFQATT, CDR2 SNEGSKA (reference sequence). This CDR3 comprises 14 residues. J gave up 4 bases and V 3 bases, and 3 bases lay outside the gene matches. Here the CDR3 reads CSASRGQGYNEQFF. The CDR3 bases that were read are TGCAGTGCTAGTAGGGGACAGGGGTACAATGAG.

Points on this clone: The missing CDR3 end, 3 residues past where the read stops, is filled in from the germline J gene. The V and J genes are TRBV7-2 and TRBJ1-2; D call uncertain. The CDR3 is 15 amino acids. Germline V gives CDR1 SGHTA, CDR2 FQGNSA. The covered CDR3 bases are TGTGCCAGCAGCCTTCGGACTAGCGGACCCTACGAC. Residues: CASSLRTSGPYD. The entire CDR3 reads CASSLRTSGPYDYTF. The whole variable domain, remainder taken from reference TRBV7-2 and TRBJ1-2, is GAGVSQSPSNKVTEKGKDVELRCDPISGHTALYWYRQSLGQGLEFLIYFQGNSAPDKSGLPSDRFSAERTGGSVSTLTIQRTQQEDSAVYLCASSLRTSGPYDYTFGSGTRLTVV.

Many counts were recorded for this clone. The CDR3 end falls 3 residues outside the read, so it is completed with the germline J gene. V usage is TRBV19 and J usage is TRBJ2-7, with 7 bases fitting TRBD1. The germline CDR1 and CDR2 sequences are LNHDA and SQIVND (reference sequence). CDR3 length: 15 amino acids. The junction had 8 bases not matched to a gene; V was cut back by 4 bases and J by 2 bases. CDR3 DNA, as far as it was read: TGTGCCAGTAGTACCCGGACAGGAGCTGCCTACGAG. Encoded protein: CASSTRTGAAYE. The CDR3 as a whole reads CASSTRTGAAYEQYF.

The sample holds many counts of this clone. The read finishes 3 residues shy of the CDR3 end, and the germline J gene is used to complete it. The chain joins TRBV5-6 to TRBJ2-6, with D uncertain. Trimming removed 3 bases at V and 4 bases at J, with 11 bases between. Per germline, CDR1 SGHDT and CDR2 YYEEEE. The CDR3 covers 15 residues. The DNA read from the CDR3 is TGTGCCAGCAGCTCCCGTGACTCCGGGGCCAACGTC. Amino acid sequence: CASSSRDSGANV. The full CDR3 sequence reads CASSSRDSGANVLTF.

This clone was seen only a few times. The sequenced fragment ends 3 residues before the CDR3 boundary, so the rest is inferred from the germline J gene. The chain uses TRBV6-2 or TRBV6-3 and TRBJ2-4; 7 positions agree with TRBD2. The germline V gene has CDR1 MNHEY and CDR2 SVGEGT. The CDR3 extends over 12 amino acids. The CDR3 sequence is CASNPAGYGQYF. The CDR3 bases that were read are TGTGCCAGCAATCCAGCGGGGTATGGT.